A single sample is the source of the 24 T cell receptor beta chains below, sequenced in a study of blood T cell repertoires in COVID-19. Produced via immunoSEQ multiplex PCR; TCRdb's table is partial and in-frame only. The sample carries about 150,000 clones, around 73% recorded once. The material sequenced was PBMCs or T cells enriched from blood (not recorded which). The receptors here all came from a woman between 50 and 59 years old who had recovered from COVID-19.

To note about this clone: The same CDR3 arises from other DNA sequences in this sample as well. J is TRBJ1-5 and V is TRBV6-5; weak D call: TRBD1 (6 bases). V was trimmed by 6 bases and J by 4 bases, leaving 7 bases between them. In germline, CDR1 is MNHEY, CDR2 SVGAGI. There are 12 residues in the CDR3. Written as DNA, the CDR3 is TGTGCCAGCAGAGGGGGTAATCAGCCCCAGCATTTT. It yields the protein CASRGGNQPQHF.

The V gene is TRBV2, the J gene TRBJ1-4; 12 nucleotides line up with TRBD1. CDR1 is SNHLY and CDR2 is FYNNEI in the germline V gene. V trimming: 6 bases; J trimming: 1 base; junction bases outside the gene matches: 9. The CDR3 loop spans 18 amino acids. The CDR3 protein is CASRSVRDRGQTNEKLFF. CDR3 nucleotides: TGTGCCAGCAGATCAGTTAGGGACAGGGGGCAAACTAATGAAAAACTGTTTTTT.

This clone turned up a few times. The chain recombines TRBV5-4 with TRBJ1-5; D possibly corresponds to TRBD1 (5 bases). CDR3 length: 14 amino acids. Trimming removed 6 bases from V and 2 bases from J, with 12 bases in between. Looked up from germline, CDR1 is SGHNT and CDR2 is YYREEE (reference sequence). Here the CDR3 reads CASKRWGGNQPQHF. DNA for the CDR3: TGTGCCAGCAAAAGGTGGGGGGGCAATCAGCCCCAGCATTTT.

The V and J genes are TRBV3-1 (or the pseudogene TRBV3-2) and TRBJ1-3; D not certain. The V end lost 4 bases, the J end lost 1 base, and 20 bases lay between the germline ends. Germline V gene sequence: CDR1 LGHDT, CDR2 YNNKEL (reference sequence). CDR3 length equals 18 residues. The CDR3 coding sequence is TGTGCCAGCAGCCGACGGGGAGGACCCTTCACGTCTGGAAACACCATATATTTT. It specifies CASSRRGGPFTSGNTIYF.

In this sample, this clone turned up once. The J gene is TRBJ1-5, the V gene TRBV7-2, with TRBD1 identical over 7 bases. V dropped 2 bases and J dropped 1; count of bases not matched to a gene: 2. CDR1 and CDR2 (germline): SGHTA, FQGNSA. The CDR3 extends over 15 amino acids. Here the CDR3 reads CASSLRRGSNQPQHF. The CDR3 region has the DNA TGTGCCAGCAGCTTACGCAGGGGGAGCAATCAGCCCCAGCATTTT. Full variable domain (remainder filled in from reference TRBV7-2 and TRBJ1-5): GAGVSQSPSNKVTEKGKDVELRCDPISGHTALYWYRQSLGQGLEFLIYFQGNSAPDKSGLPSDRFSAERTGGSVSTLTIQRTQQEDSAVYLCASSLRRGSNQPQHFGDGTRLSIL.

There are a few counts of this clone. The rearrangement joins TRBV28 to TRBJ1-1; no firm D call. This CDR3 has 12 residues. CDR1 and CDR2 from the germline V gene are MDHEN and SYDVKM. V was cut by 6 bases and J by 6 bases, with 11 bases left in between. Here the CDR3 DNA reads TGTGCCAGCAGCGAGGGATCACCTGAAGCTTTCTTT. Protein: CASSEGSPEAFF.

This chain connects TRBV6-2 or TRBV6-3 to TRBJ2-1; 9 bases are shared with TRBD2. Germline-derived CDR1 and CDR2 are MNHEY and SVGEGT. Losses at the gene ends were 3 bases for V and 9 bases for J; bases not matched to a gene: 6. The CDR3 extends over 14 amino acids. The CDR3 loop reads CASSYGGGASEQFF. CDR3 DNA sequence: TGTGCCAGCAGTTATGGCGGGGGGGCTAGTGAGCAGTTCTTC.

V is TRBV11-3 and J is TRBJ2-1; no clear D. The V gene's germline CDR1 is SGHNT and CDR2 YENEEA. The CDR3 loop spans 12 amino acids. V shed 5 bases and J shed 6 bases, with 8 bases lying between them. CDR3 coding DNA: TGTGCCAGCAGCACGAACAGCAATGAGCAGTTCTTC. It translates to CASSTNSNEQFF. The entire variable domain, with the rest obtained from reference TRBV11-3 and TRBJ2-1, is as follows: EAGVVQSPRYKIIEKKQPVAFWCNPISGHNTLYWYLQNLGQGPELLIRYENEEAVDDSQLPKDRFSAERLKGVDSTLKIQPAELGDSAVYLCASSTNSNEQFFGPGTRLTVL.

This chain links TRBV18 with TRBJ1-4; 7 nucleotides line up with TRBD1. Germline trimming cut 8 bases from V and 4 bases from J; bases unmatched to any gene: 10. The CDR3 covers 15 residues. The V gene's germline CDR1 is KGHSH and CDR2 LQKENI. This CDR3 reads CASAHQTGNNEKLFF. The CDR3 DNA sequence: TGTGCCAGCGCCCACCAGACAGGGAATAATGAAAAACTGTTTTTT.

This rearrangement joins TRBV19 to TRBJ1-2; D is ambiguous. Germline V gene data show CDR1 as LNHDA and CDR2 as SQIVND (reference sequence). The CDR3 is 14 residues long. V shed 4 bases and J shed 5 bases, with 14 bases lying between them. The CDR3 nucleotides read TGTGCCAGTAGTAGCCCTCGGAGGGATTATGGCTACACCTTC. Amino acids: CASSSPRRDYGYTF.

V and J are TRBV9 and TRBJ2-3; perhaps TRBD2 as D (5 bases). Germline assignment: CDR1 SGDLS and CDR2 YYNGEE. V dropped 0 bases and J dropped 2 bases, with 7 bases sitting between them. CDR3 length equals 14 residues. The CDR3 region has the DNA TGTGCCAGCAGCGTAGGGACTTACACAGATACGCAGTATTTT. Protein: CASSVGTYTDTQYF.

This rearrangement joins TRBV6-4 to TRBJ2-1; 9 bases match TRBD2. The germline CDR1 and CDR2 sequences are MRHNA and SNTAGT. The CDR3 sequence is 16 residues long. V trimming: 0 bases; J trimming: 2 bases; junction bases outside the gene matches: 2. In DNA form, the CDR3 reads TGTGCCAGCAGTGACTCGACTAGCGGAACCTACAATGAGCAGTTCTTC. It specifies CASSDSTSGTYNEQFF.

This clone was seen more than once but under ten times. V gene TRBV21-1 combines with J gene TRBJ2-2; the D call of TRBD1 is as the table states it, not checked on the DNA. TRBV21-1 is deemed a pseudogene. The CDR3 is 16 residues long. CDR3: CASSAVGQGYTGELFF. The CDR3 DNA sequence: TGTGCCAGCAGCGCGGTAGGCCAGGGGTACACCGGGGAGCTGTTTTTT.

This clone was counted only a few times. The chain is built from TRBV2 and TRBJ2-1; no firm D call. The CDR3 has 12 residues. The germline V gene has CDR1 SNHLY and CDR2 FYNNEI. V lost 3 bases and J 10 bases, leaving 10 bases between the germline ends. The CDR3 DNA reads TGTGCCAGCAGTGATGGGCCAGGAGAGCAGTTCTTC. Its translation: CASSDGPGEQFF.

The rearrangement links TRBV7-9 to TRBJ2-1, with unresolved D. The CDR3 is 12 amino acids. Germline CDR1 reads SEHNR; CDR2 reads FQNEAQ (reference sequence). The ends were cut back, 5 bases at V and 10 bases at J, with 12 bases in the middle. As DNA, the CDR3 is TGTGCCAGCAGCGCCTACAACTACGAGCAGTTCTTC. Translating it yields CASSAYNYEQFF.

The chain couples TRBV29-1 to TRBJ1-2, with D maybe TRBD1 (5 bases). CDR3 size: 15 residues. V shed 0 bases and J shed 3 bases, with 14 bases lying between them. The germline gives CDR1 SQVTM, CDR2 ANQGSEA. This CDR3 reads CSVEDRGFGDYGYTF. The CDR3 nucleotides are TGCAGCGTTGAAGATCGGGGGTTTGGGGACTATGGCTACACCTTC.

This rearrangement joins TRBV19 to TRBJ2-2, with 10 positions matching TRBD2. V shed 1 base, J shed 0 bases, and the junction held 8 bases outside the gene matches. Per germline, CDR1 LNHDA and CDR2 SQIVND (reference sequence). The CDR3 is 19 residues long. The CDR3 DNA reads TGTGCCAGTAGTATAGTAGCGAGCGGGGGGGCCTCGAACACCGGGGAGCTGTTTTTT. This codes for CASSIVASGGASNTGELFF.

V gene TRBV3-1 (or the pseudogene TRBV3-2) combines with J gene TRBJ1-6, with no clear D. The CDR3 sequence is 15 residues long. The germline V gene encodes CDR1 LGHDT and CDR2 YNNKEL (reference sequence). Trimming removed 2 bases from V and 8 bases from J, with 13 bases in between. Here the CDR3 DNA reads TGTGCCAGCAGCCAATGGGCATATCGTTATTCACCCCTCCACTTT. Encoded protein: CASSQWAYRYSPLHF.

The gene calls are TRBV15 and TRBJ1-1, with 7 bases that match TRBD1. Germline V CDR1 and CDR2: LNHNV, YYDKDF (reference sequence). This CDR3 contains 14 residues. J was trimmed by 0 bases and V by 4 bases; bases with no gene match: 2. The CDR3 loop reads CATSIGQVNTEAFF. CDR3 DNA: TGTGCCACCAGCATAGGACAGGTGAACACTGAAGCTTTCTTT.

V usage is TRBV13 and J usage is TRBJ2-2, with 7 bases matching TRBD1. Germline values: CDR1 PRHDT, CDR2 FYEKMQ (reference sequence). The CDR3 runs 18 residues. J lost 2 bases, V lost 4 bases, and 13 bases had no gene match. The CDR3 loop reads CASSSLMPGQRNTGELFF. The CDR3 DNA is TGTGCCAGCAGCTCCTTGATGCCGGGACAGAGAAACACCGGGGAGCTGTTTTTT.

The chain combines TRBV2 with TRBJ1-1; no reliable D call. The CDR3 is made up of 12 amino acids. Between the trimmed V and J ends, which lost 4 bases and 3 bases, there was a span of 6 bases. Germline V lookup: CDR1 SNHLY, CDR2 FYNNEI. The CDR3 spells CASSGPYTEAFF. The CDR3 DNA follows: TGTGCCAGCAGTGGGCCTTACACTGAAGCTTTCTTT.

The rearrangement joins TRBV29-1 to TRBJ2-1; TRBD2 might be the D (6 bases). Trimming removed 4 bases from V and 0 bases from J, with 10 bases in between. The CDR3 has 14 amino acids. CDR1 and CDR2 (germline): SQVTM, ANQGSEA. In nucleotides, the CDR3 is TGCAGCGTTGGGCGGGGAGGCTCCTACAATGAGCAGTTCTTC. Translating gives CSVGRGGSYNEQFF.

This clone was seen once. Written as DNA, the CDR3 is TGTGCCAGCGGCAGGGGGCATACGAACACTGAAGCTTTCTTT. Its translation: CASGRGHTNTEAFF. The chain recombines TRBV28 with TRBJ1-1; 8 nucleotides line up with TRBD1. This CDR3 has 14 amino acids. The V segment lost 8 bases and the J segment 1 base; nucleotides outside the gene matches: 6. Per germline, CDR1 MDHEN and CDR2 SYDVKM.

This chain joins TRBV5-1 and TRBJ1-1, with D tentatively TRBD1 (5 bases). V gave up 0 bases and J gave up 10 bases, with 13 bases separating them. Germline V CDR1 and CDR2: SGHRS, YFSETQ. CDR3 length: 13 amino acids. The DNA for the CDR3 is TGCGCCAGCAGCTTGGGCCAGTCGGGGGGAGCTTTCTTT. Translated, it gives CASSLGQSGGAFF. The full variable domain, its missing parts supplied by reference TRBV5-1 and TRBJ1-1, is KAGVTQTPRYLIKTRGQQVTLSCSPISGHRSVSWYQQTPGQGLQFLFEYFSETQRNKGNFPGRFSGRQFSNSRSEMNVSTLELGDSALYLCASSLGQSGGAFFGQGTRLTVV.